A selection of T cell receptor beta chains follows, all from one sample in a study of T cells in Graves' hyperthyroidism and ophthalmopathy. TCRdb processed the multiplex PCR reads anew with MiXCR; each CDR3 protein has one entry. In the table there are 530,000 or so distinct CDR3 sequences, 46% of which are singletons. The material sequenced was peripheral blood or thyroid tissue (not recorded which). The receptors come from a woman aged 18-29 years with Graves' hyperthyroidism. Both conserved end residues are part of each CDR3. D genes are given only for firm matches. A clone size is listed for some rows: how often the clone was seen (once, few, many), or a class if it is expanded.

TRBJ1-2 | TRBV19 | NA | NA | CASSLQGAHGYTF | TGTGCCAGTAGTTTACAGGGTGCCCATGGCTACACCTTC
TRBJ1-1 | TRBV24-1 | many | NA | CATSDSHSQQHTAEAFF | TGTGCCACCAGTGATTCCCATTCACAACAGCATACGGCCGAAGCTTTCTTT
TRBJ2-5 | TRBV19 | many | TRBD2 | CASSPREGPIQETQYF | TGTGCCAGTAGTCCACGGGAGGGGCCGATCCAAGAGACCCAGTACTTC
TRBJ2-7 | TRBV7-9 | many | TRBD2 | CASSPPGLAGGPNEQYF | TGTGCCAGCAGTCCGCCGGGACTAGCGGGAGGGCCAAACGAGCAGTACTTC
TRBJ1-5 | TRBV6-5 | NA | NA | CASCDGQGHQPQHF | TGTGCCAGCTGTGACGGGCAGGGGCATCAGCCCCAGCATTTT
TRBJ2-5 | TRBV7-9 | many | NA | CASSDPPTTKRLQETQYF | TGTGCCAGCAGCGACCCTCCGACTACCAAACGGCTTCAAGAGACCCAGTACTTC
TRBJ2-1 | TRBV7-3 | NA | NA | CASRTSQGGFAPEQFF | TGTGCCAGCAGAACTTCTCAGGGGGGATTTGCCCCCGAGCAGTTCTTC
TRBJ2-5 | TRBV24-1 | NA | NA | CATSDHRETQYF | TGTGCCACCAGTGATCACCGGGAGACCCAGTACTTC
TRBJ1-2 | TRBV5-4 | many | NA | CASSLVTADYGYTF | TGTGCCAGCAGCTTGGTTACAGCAGACTATGGCTACACCTTC
TRBJ2-7 | TRBV6-5 | few | NA | CASRRGPSGEQYF | TGTGCCAGCAGACGGGGGCCCTCGGGCGAGCAGTACTTC
TRBJ2-1 | TRBV29-1 | NA | TRBD2 | CSVGARLAATNEQFF | TGCAGCGTTGGGGCCAGACTAGCGGCTACAAATGAGCAGTTCTTC
TRBJ2-7 | TRBV20-1 | many | TRBD2 | CSASPWTRSVEQYF | TGCAGTGCTAGCCCGTGGACTAGGTCCGTTGAGCAGTACTTC
TRBJ1-1 | TRBV12-3/TRBV12-4 | NA | NA | CASSFYHRSLPLRKTGAFF | TGTGCCAGCAGTTTTTATCACAGGAGCCTCCCTCTTAGGAAGACTGGAGCTTTCTTT
TRBJ1-2 | TRBV5-1 | NA | TRBD1 | CASSTAVRQGAYGYTF | TGCGCCAGCAGCACAGCGGTCAGACAGGGGGCGTATGGCTACACCTTC
TRBJ1-5 | TRBV3-1 | many | NA | CASSQGVWQPQHF | TGTGCCAGCAGCCAGGGGGTCTGGCAGCCCCAGCATTTT
TRBJ1-1 | TRBV29-1 | few | NA | CSVEGSPDTEAFF | TGCAGCGTTGAAGGGAGCCCGGACACTGAAGCTTTCTTT
TRBJ2-7 | TRBV29-1 | NA | NA | CSQDPGTYEQYF | TGCAGCCAAGATCCCGGGACCTACGAGCAGTACTTC
TRBJ1-2 | TRBV7-2 | NA | NA | CASSIYSDYGYTF | TGTGCCAGCAGCATATATTCGGACTATGGCTACACCTTC
TRBJ1-1 | TRBV30 | many | NA | CAWSRWTEAFF | TGTGCCTGGAGTAGGTGGACTGAAGCTTTCTTT
TRBJ2-3 | TRBV6-5 | NA | TRBD2 | CASNPLAGGSDTQYF | TGTGCCAGCAACCCACTAGCGGGAGGCTCAGATACGCAGTATTTT
TRBJ1-1 | TRBV20-1 | NA | NA | CSAPGLAGGTTEAFF | TGCAGTGCTCCGGGACTAGCGGGAGGGACCACTGAAGCTTTCTTT
TRBJ1-1 | TRBV29-1 | once | NA | CSFRSGTGKDTEAFF | TGCAGCTTCCGAAGCGGGACGGGCAAGGACACTGAAGCTTTCTTT
TRBJ2-5 | TRBV3-1 | many | NA | CATGTRLQETQYF | TGTGCCACCGGGACCAGGCTCCAAGAGACCCAGTACTTC
TRBJ1-4 | TRBV7-9 | NA | NA | CASSLTGSDEKLFF | TGTGCCAGCAGCCTTACAGGCTCGGATGAAAAACTGTTTTTT
TRBJ2-1 | TRBV5-1 | once | NA | CASSLEGATYNEQFF | TGCGCCAGCAGCTTGGAAGGGGCCACCTACAATGAGCAGTTCTTC
TRBJ1-1 | TRBV20-1 | many | NA | CSARDLGGGYTEAFF | TGCAGTGCTAGAGATCTTGGGGGAGGTTACACTGAAGCTTTCTTT
TRBJ1-1 | TRBV7-9 | many | TRBD1 | CASSSGGFTEAFF | TGTGCCAGCAGCTCAGGGGGCTTCACTGAAGCTTTCTTT
TRBJ2-5 | TRBV5-8 | few | TRBD1 | CASSFAGGPETQYF | TGTGCCAGCAGCTTTGCAGGGGGCCCAGAGACCCAGTACTTC
TRBJ1-6 | TRBV2 | many | TRBD1 | CASSPQGTGFSPLHF | TGTGCCAGCAGTCCGCAAGGGACAGGGTTCTCACCCCTCCACTTT
TRBJ1-1 | TRBV20-1 | many | NA | CSARHQGLNTEAFF | TGCAGTGCTAGGCATCAGGGGCTGAACACTGAAGCTTTCTTT
TRBJ2-5 | TRBV4-2 | many | TRBD1 | CASSRGQGDQETQYF | TGTGCCAGCAGCCGGGGACAGGGGGATCAAGAGACCCAGTACTTC
TRBJ2-1 | TRBV7-9 | NA | TRBD1 | CASSSQGATYNEQFF | TGTGCCAGCAGCTCACAGGGGGCAACATACAATGAGCAGTTCTTC
TRBJ1-5 | TRBV29-1 | NA | NA | CSAHGNSNQPQHF | TGCAGCGCACATGGGAATAGCAATCAGCCCCAGCATTTT
TRBJ2-6 | TRBV29-1 | once | TRBD2 | CSVRTSNSGANVLTF | TGCAGCGTCCGGACTAGTAACTCTGGGGCCAACGTCCTGACTTTC
TRBJ1-5 | TRBV27 | many | NA | CASSPTLGWENQPQHF | TGTGCCAGCAGTCCGACCCTAGGGTGGGAAAATCAGCCCCAGCATTTT
TRBJ2-1 | TRBV29-1 | NA | NA | CSVTDRGQFF | TGCAGCGTCACGGATCGGGGGCAGTTCTTC
TRBJ1-2 | TRBV7-2 | NA | TRBD1 | CASSLGTGHHNYGYTF | TGTGCCAGCAGCTTAGGGACAGGCCATCATAACTATGGCTACACCTTC
TRBJ1-1 | TRBV3-1 | many | NA | CASSQVRGTEAFF | TGTGCCAGCAGCCAAGTTAGGGGCACTGAAGCTTTCTTT
TRBJ2-7 | TRBV10-3 | many | NA | CAIGSGPVSYEQYF | TGTGCCATCGGGTCAGGACCAGTCTCCTACGAGCAGTACTTC
TRBJ1-2 | TRBV29-1 | NA | TRBD1 | CSEKTGGGYYGYTF | TGCAGCGAGAAGACAGGGGGCGGTTACTATGGCTACACCTTC
TRBJ2-6 | TRBV29-1 | NA | NA | CSVDCAGANVLTF | TGCAGCGTTGATTGCGCCGGGGCCAACGTCCTGACTTTC
TRBJ2-5 | TRBV20-1 | many | NA | CSARRGGETQYF | TGCAGTGCTAGACGGGGAGGAGAGACCCAGTACTTC
TRBJ1-6 | TRBV10-3 | once | NA | CAISESVGSPLHF | TGTGCCATCAGTGAGTCAGTTGGTTCACCCCTCCACTTT
TRBJ2-1 | TRBV7-9 | NA | NA | CASSHGVLNEQFF | TGTGCCAGCAGCCACGGGGTGCTCAATGAGCAGTTCTTC
TRBJ2-1 | TRBV24-1 | once | TRBD2 | CATSRGTSGRAGYNEQFF | TGTGCCACCAGTCGAGGGACTAGCGGGAGGGCCGGGTACAATGAGCAGTTCTTC
TRBJ1-1 | TRBV5-4 | NA | NA | CASSLDSGAFF | TGTGCCAGCAGCTTGGATTCGGGAGCTTTCTTT
TRBJ2-7 | TRBV7-8 | NA | TRBD2 | CASSVASGRGNEQYF | TGTGCCAGCAGCGTAGCTAGCGGGAGGGGGAATGAGCAGTACTTC
TRBJ2-7 | TRBV2 | NA | TRBD2 | CASNREGWEQYF | TGTGCCAGCAACCGGGAGGGGTGGGAGCAGTACTTC
TRBJ1-4 | TRBV19 | few | NA | CASSIGARGEKLFF | TGTGCCAGTAGTATTGGGGCCCGCGGCGAAAAACTGTTTTTT
TRBJ2-2 | TRBV25-1 | NA | NA | CAQAAAVTGELFF | TGTGCCCAGGCAGCGGCAGTCACCGGGGAGCTGTTTTTT
TRBJ2-7 | TRBV7-3 | few | NA | CASSLIPDSYEQYF | TGTGCCAGCAGCTTAATCCCGGACAGCTACGAGCAGTACTTC